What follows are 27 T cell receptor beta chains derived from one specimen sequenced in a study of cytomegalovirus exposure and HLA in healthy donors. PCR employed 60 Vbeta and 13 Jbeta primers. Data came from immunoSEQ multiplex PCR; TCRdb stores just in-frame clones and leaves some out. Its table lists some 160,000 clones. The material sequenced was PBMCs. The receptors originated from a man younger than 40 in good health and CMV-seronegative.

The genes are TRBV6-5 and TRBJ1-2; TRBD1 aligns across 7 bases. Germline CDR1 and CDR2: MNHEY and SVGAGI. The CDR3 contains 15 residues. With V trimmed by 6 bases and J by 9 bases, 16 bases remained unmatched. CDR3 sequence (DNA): TGTGCCAGCAGCCGTTGGGGATCAGGGGGTTATAGCTACACCTTC. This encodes CASSRWGSGGYSYTF.

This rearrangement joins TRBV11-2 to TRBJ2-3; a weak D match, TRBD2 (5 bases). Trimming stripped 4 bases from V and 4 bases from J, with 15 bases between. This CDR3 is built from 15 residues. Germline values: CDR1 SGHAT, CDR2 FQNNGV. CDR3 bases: TGTGCCAGCAGCTCCTTTCTAGCCGGGGCAGATACGCAGTATTTT. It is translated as CASSSFLAGADTQYF.

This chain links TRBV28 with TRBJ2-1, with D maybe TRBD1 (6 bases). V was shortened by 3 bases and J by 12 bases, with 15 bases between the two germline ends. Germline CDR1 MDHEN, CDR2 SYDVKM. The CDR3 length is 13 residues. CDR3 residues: CASSFVIQGGQFF. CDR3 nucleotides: TGTGCCAGCAGTTTCGTTATACAAGGGGGGCAGTTCTTC.

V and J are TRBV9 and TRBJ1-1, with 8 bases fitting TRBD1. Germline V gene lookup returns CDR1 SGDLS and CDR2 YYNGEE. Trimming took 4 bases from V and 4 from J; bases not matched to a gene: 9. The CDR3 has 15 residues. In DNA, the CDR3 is TGTGCCAGCAGCCCAAGGCAGGGGGCGAGCACTGAAGCTTTCTTT. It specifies CASSPRQGASTEAFF.

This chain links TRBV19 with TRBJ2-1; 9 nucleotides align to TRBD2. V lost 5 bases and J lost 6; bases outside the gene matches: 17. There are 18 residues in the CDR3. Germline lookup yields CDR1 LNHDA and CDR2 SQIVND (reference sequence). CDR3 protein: CASSLKTSGLNPGNEQFF. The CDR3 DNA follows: TGTGCCAGTAGTCTAAAGACTAGCGGCCTCAATCCCGGCAATGAGCAGTTCTTC.

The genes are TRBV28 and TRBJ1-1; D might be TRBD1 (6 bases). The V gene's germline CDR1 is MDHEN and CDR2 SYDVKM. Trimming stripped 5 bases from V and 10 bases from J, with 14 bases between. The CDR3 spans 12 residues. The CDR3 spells CASSRQEMGAFF. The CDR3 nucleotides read TGTGCCAGCAGTCGACAGGAAATGGGAGCTTTCTTT.

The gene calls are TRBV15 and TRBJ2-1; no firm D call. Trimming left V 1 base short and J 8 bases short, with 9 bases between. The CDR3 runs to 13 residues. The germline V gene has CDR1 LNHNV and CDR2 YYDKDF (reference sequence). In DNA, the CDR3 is TGTGCCACCAGCAGAGGTAGCCCGGATGAGCAGTTCTTC. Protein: CATSRGSPDEQFF.

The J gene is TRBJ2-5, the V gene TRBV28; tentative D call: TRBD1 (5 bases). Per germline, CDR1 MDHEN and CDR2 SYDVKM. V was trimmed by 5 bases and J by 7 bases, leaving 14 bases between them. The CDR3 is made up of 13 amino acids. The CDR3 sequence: CASSDSFSRTQYF. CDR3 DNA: TGTGCCAGCAGTGACAGCTTCTCGAGGACCCAGTACTTC.

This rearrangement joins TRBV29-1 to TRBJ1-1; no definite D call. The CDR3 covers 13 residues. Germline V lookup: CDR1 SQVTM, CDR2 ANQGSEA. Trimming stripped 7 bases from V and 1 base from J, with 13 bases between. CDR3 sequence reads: CSAFRQENTEAFF. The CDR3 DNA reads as TGCAGCGCCTTTCGGCAGGAGAACACTGAAGCTTTCTTT.

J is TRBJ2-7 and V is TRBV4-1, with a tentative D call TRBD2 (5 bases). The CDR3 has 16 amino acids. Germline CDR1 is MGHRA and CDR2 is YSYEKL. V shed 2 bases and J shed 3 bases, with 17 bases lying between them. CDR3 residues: CASSQLAGADSYEQYF. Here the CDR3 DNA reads TGCGCCAGCAGCCAACTCGCAGGAGCGGATAGCTACGAGCAGTACTTC.

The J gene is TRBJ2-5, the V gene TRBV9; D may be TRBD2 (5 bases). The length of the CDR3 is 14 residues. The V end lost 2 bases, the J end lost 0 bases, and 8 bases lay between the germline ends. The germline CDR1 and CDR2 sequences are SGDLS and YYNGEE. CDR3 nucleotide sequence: TGTGCCAGCAGCGTTCGAGCGGACCAAGAGACCCAGTACTTC. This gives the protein CASSVRADQETQYF.

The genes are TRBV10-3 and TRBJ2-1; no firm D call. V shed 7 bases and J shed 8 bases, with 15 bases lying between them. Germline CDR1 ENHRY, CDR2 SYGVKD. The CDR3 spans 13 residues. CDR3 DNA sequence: TGTGCCATCACCCACCGGGTCCTAGATGAGCAGTTCTTC. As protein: CAITHRVLDEQFF.

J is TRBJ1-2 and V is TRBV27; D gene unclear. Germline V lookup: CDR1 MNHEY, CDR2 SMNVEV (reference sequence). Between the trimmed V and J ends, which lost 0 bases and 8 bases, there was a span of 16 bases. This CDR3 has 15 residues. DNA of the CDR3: TGTGCCAGCAGTTTATCCCCAACGGGGTTAGGAGGCTACACCTTC. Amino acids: CASSLSPTGLGGYTF.

The CDR3 spells CASGPHSGNTIYF. The CDR3 region has the DNA TGTGCCAGCGGGCCCCACTCTGGAAACACCATATATTTT. The chain joins TRBV5-5 to TRBJ1-3; D is ambiguous. Trimming pared 7 bases from V and 0 bases from J, leaving 8 bases between. The CDR3 length is 13 residues. Germline assignment: CDR1 SGHKS and CDR2 YYEKEE (reference sequence).

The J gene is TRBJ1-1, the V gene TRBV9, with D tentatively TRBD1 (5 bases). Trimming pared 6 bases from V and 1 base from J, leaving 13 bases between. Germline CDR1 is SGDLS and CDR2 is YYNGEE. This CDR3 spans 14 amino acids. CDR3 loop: CASKGRDRNTEAFF. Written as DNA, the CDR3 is TGTGCCAGCAAGGGAAGAGACAGGAACACTGAAGCTTTCTTT.

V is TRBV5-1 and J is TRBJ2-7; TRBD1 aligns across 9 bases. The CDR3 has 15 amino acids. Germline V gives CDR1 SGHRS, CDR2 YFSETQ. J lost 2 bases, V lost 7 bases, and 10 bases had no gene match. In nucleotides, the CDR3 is TGCGCCAGCCCTAACATATACAGGGGGCCCTACGAGCAGTACTTC. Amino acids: CASPNIYRGPYEQYF.

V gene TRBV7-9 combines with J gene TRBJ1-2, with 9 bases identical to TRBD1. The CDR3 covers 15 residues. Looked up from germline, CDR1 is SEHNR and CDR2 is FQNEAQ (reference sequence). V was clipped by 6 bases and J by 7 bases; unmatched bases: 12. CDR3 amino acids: CASSYPGQGSLGYTF. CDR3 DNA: TGTGCCAGCAGTTATCCGGGACAGGGTTCTCTTGGCTACACCTTC.

CDR3 loop: CASSQVGTSGSYNEQFF. CDR3 nucleotide sequence: TGCGCCAGCAGCCAGGTCGGGACTAGCGGGAGCTACAATGAGCAGTTCTTC. The chain employs TRBV4-1 and TRBJ2-1; TRBD2 matches 14 bases. V dropped 3 bases and J dropped 3; count of bases not matched to a gene: 4. The CDR3 is 17 residues long. Germline lookup yields CDR1 MGHRA and CDR2 YSYEKL.

CDR3 sequence: CASQRGRDTQYF. In DNA form, the CDR3 reads TGCGCCAGCCAGAGGGGGAGAGATACGCAGTATTTT. V usage is TRBV5-1 and J usage is TRBJ2-3; a weak D match, TRBD1 (6 bases). Between the trimmed V and J ends, which lost 7 bases and 5 bases, there was a span of 11 bases. The CDR3 is 12 residues long. Germline CDR1 reads SGHRS; CDR2 reads YFSETQ.

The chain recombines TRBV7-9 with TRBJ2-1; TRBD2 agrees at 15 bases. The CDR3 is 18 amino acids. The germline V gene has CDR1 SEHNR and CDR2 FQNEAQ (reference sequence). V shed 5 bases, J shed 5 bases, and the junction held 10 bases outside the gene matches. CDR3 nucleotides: TGTGCCAGCAGCCACCCCGGGACTAGCGGGAGGCGAGACAATGAGCAGTTCTTC. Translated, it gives CASSHPGTSGRRDNEQFF.

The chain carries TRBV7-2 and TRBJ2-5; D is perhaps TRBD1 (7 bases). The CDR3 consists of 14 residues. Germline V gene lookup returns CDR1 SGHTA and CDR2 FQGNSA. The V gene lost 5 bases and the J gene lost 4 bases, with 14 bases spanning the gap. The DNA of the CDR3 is TGTGCCAGCAGCCGGACAGGAGGGGGAGAGACCCAGTACTTC. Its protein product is CASSRTGGGETQYF.

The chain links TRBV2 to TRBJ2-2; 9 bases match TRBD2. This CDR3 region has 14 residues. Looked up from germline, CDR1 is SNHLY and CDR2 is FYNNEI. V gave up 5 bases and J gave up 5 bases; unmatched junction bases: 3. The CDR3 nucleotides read TGTGCCAGCAGTCTAGCGGGACTTACCGGGGAGCTGTTTTTT. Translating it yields CASSLAGLTGELFF. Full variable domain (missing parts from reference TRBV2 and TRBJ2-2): EPEVTQTPSHQVTQMGQEVILRCVPISNHLYFYWYRQILGQKVEFLVSFYNNEISEKSEIFDDQFSVERPDGSNFTLKIRSTKLEDSAMYFCASSLAGLTGELFFGEGSRLTVL.

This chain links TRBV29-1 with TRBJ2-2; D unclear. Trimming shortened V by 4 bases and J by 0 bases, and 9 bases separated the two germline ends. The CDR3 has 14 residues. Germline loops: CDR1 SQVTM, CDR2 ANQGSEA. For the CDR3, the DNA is TGCAGCGTTGCTGTACAGCCGAACACCGGGGAGCTGTTTTTT. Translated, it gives CSVAVQPNTGELFF.

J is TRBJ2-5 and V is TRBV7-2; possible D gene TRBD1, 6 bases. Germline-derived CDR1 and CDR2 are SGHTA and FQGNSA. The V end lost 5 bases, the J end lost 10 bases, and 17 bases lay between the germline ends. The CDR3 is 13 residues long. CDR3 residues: CASSQDRQQVQYF. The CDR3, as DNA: TGTGCCAGCAGCCAGGACAGACAACAGGTCCAGTACTTC.

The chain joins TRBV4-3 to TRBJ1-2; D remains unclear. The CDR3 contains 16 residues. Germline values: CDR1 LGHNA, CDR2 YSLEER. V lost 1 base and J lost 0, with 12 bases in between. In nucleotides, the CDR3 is TGCGCCAGCAGCCAAGGTTCGGGAGAGGCTAACTATGGCTACACCTTC. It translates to CASSQGSGEANYGYTF.

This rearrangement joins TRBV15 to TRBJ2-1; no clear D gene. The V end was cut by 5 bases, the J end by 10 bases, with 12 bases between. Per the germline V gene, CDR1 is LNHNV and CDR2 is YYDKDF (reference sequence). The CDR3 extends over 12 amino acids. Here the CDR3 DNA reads TGTGCCACCAGCCAGGCCCTTCGAGAGCAGTTCTTC. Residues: CATSQALREQFF.

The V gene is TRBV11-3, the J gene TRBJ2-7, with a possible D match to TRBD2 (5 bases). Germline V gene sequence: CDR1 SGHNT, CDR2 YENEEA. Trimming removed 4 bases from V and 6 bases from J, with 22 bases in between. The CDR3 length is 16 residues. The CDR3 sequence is CASSWGAIRRSTEQYF. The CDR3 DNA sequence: TGTGCCAGCAGCTGGGGAGCCATACGCCGTTCTACCGAGCAGTACTTC. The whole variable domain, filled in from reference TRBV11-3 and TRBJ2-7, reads EAGVVQSPRYKIIEKKQPVAFWCNPISGHNTLYWYLQNLGQGPELLIRYENEEAVDDSQLPKDRFSAERLKGVDSTLKIQPAELGDSAVYLCASSWGAIRRSTEQYFGPGTRLTVT.